This T cell receptor beta chain comes out of a study of Graves' ophthalmopathy and Graves' hyperthyroidism (dated by TCRdb to between 2018 and 2020). About the investigation overall: Peripheral blood was collected at initial diagnosis, before any treatment. Following sample collection, hyperthyroidism patients were given methimazole at a starting dose of 30 mg daily, and ophthalmopathy patients were given high-dose intravenous methylprednisolone. In more than five hyperthyroidism patients, the T-cell repertoires found in thyroid tissue were compared with those found in blood. The study used TCR beta repertoire signatures to distinguish Graves' ophthalmopathy from Graves' hyperthyroidism and to predict progression to ophthalmopathy. In total, around 140 blood samples were TCR-sequenced: fewer than 50 ophthalmopathy, roughly 77 hyperthyroidism and approximately 17 hyperthyroidism-to-ophthalmopathy patients. The 75 to 100 discovery patients were divided at random into training and test sets in a 7:3 ratio. To explore V-J signatures that separate ophthalmopathy from hyperthyroidism, a discovery set of fewer than 110 patients was enrolled, consisting of more than 40 with ophthalmopathy and about 60 with stable hyperthyroidism. The independent validation cohort included approximately 19 hyperthyroidism patients plus 17 patients who later progressed from hyperthyroidism to ophthalmopathy. What the study reported, not specific to this receptor: In validation, the model predicted ophthalmopathy progression with over 60% sensitivity and approximately 78% specificity; more than ten predicted patients were CT-confirmed with GO in a median of 6.5 months. Ophthalmopathy was separated from stable hyperthyroidism by the 13-signature model with roughly 90% sensitivity and 81% to 84% specificity in cross-validation and with 80%/75% in the test set. Most expanded thyroid clonotypes with frequency above 0.001 were also detected in blood, suggesting blood repertoires may reflect the thyroid immune response. No statistical method was used to predetermine the sample size, and group allocation was not hidden from the investigators.

This clonotype occurred many times. Its antigen remains undetermined. Base qualities were left out, and no much larger clone turns up one base away. TCR beta CDR3 regions were amplified from RNA transcripts for repertoire sequencing. A first-round RT-PCR used HTBI primers with the Qiagen OneStep RT-PCR kit, followed by a second-round multiplex PCR, size selection and purification. Libraries were sequenced paired-end with 100 bp reads on an Illumina HiSeq2000. Per the source publication's procedure: SOAPnuke was used for read processing, and reads with adapters, uncalled bases, a mean Phred below 15, or no exact constant-primer or identifier match were discarded. COPE v1.2.5 was used to merge the high-quality paired reads. Each unique nucleotide sequence was defined as a clonotype, and clonotypes were aligned to IMGT TRB V, D and J references with MiTCR v1.1. Analysis was restricted to V-J combinations with a frequency above 0.0001, which covered roughly 99% of repertoires. For each V-J combination, a TCR clonal expansion and chaos score was defined as the ratio of F50 clonal expansion to chaos observed in the TCRdist matrix. Welch's t-statistics and random forest were used to reduce the features to roughly 14 V-J combinations, which were then used as input to a naive Bayes classifier. The similarity between thyroid and blood repertoires was quantified using the Morisita-Horn index. TCRdb applied fastp at Q25 and MiXCR to the public reads, then kept only in-frame beta chains. Rows are combined by CDR3 protein, so each entry shows the most common genes and DNA. The V and J calls were not made by the authors but by TCRdb's processing. For this sample the table gives around 400,000 distinct CDR3 sequences, of which under 25% were detected only once. The ten largest clones add up to under 3.5% of the sample.

A patient counted as having stable hyperthyroidism if there was no progression to ophthalmopathy within 18 months of follow-up. The hyperthyroidism patients were 18 to 65 years old and newly diagnosed, with a disease duration of less than 2 months. Anyone with other autoimmune diseases, uncontrolled infections, pregnancy or lactation was excluded from the study. Diagnosis was based on clinical symptoms, serum thyroxine, TRAb, thyroid ultrasound and orbital computed tomography. Using Ficoll-Paque density gradient centrifugation, PBMCs were isolated from about 9.4 ml of fresh peripheral blood. Total RNA was extracted using Trizol reagent, and RNA quality was checked on an Agilent 2100 Bioanalyzer. CDR1 and CDR2 (MNHEY, SVGEGT) derive from the germline V gene. Reading from cysteine to phenylalanine, the CDR3 counts 16 amino acids. CDR3 DNA only is kept here, 48 bases in frame from base 1. Clipping removes 6 bases from V and 2 bases from J, with 10 as the unmatched junction base count.

The specimen was peripheral blood. This sequence was found in a woman under 30 with stable Graves' hyperthyroidism. Donor details come from another sample of the same person, matched by shared clones. The receptor chain draws on TRBV6-2 or TRBV6-3 and TRBJ2-7; TRBD2 fits 10 bases in the junction. The DNA reads as follows: TGTGCCAGCAGGGGGAAATGGACTAGCGGAACCTACGAGCAGTACTTC. This encodes CASRGKWTSGTYEQYF.